These T cell receptor beta chains were read from a single sample in a study of early T cells in non-severe SARS-CoV-2 infection. TCRdb called the 5' RACE reads again in MiXCR, with one record for every CDR3 protein. The sample carries tens of thousands of distinct CDR3 sequences, roughly 12% recorded once. The source material was whole blood. The source of these receptors is an adult who was a healthcare worker with PCR-confirmed SARS-CoV-2 infection or an uninfected control (not recorded which). Each CDR3 is given with its conserved first and last residue. The D gene is left open where the match is weak. Some rows mark clone size as missing; the rest say once, few, many or name a class of expanded clone.

few	.	TRBV30	TRBJ2-7	CACTEVPYEQYF	TGTGCCTGCACAGAAGTACCCTACGAGCAGTACTTC
.	.	TRBV6-5	TRBJ2-2	CASSHRAENTGELFF	TGTGCCAGCAGTCACAGGGCCGAGAACACCGGGGAGCTGTTTTTT
few	.	TRBV7-9	TRBJ1-6	CASRQQSTSPLHF	TGTGCCAGCAGACAGCAGTCAACCTCACCCCTCCACTTT
few	TRBD1	TRBV19	TRBJ2-7	CASKDRGAYEQYF	TGTGCCAGTAAGGACAGGGGTGCCTACGAGCAGTACTTC
many	.	TRBV29-1	TRBJ2-3	CSTHPGTDTQYF	TGCAGCACCCACCCCGGCACAGATACGCAGTATTTT
.	.	TRBV29-1	TRBJ2-4	CSVAGAQDIQYF	TGCAGCGTTGCCGGGGCGCAGGACATTCAGTACTTC
.	TRBD1	TRBV6-1	TRBJ1-1	CASEGARGAFF	TGTGCCAGCGAGGGGGCGCGGGGAGCTTTCTTT
.	.	TRBV5-1	TRBJ2-5	CASSSTTRVETQYF	TGCGCCAGCAGCTCGACCACGAGGGTAGAGACCCAGTACTTC
many	.	TRBV12-3/TRBV12-4	TRBJ2-1	CASSLAGSSYNEQFF	TGTGCCAGCAGTTTGGCGGGTAGCTCCTACAATGAGCAGTTCTTC
many	.	TRBV6-5	TRBJ1-1	CASRLPQEPEAFF	TGTGCCAGCAGACTCCCTCAGGAACCTGAAGCTTTCTTT
many	TRBD1	TRBV7-8	TRBJ1-3	CASSLVGTGNEIFGNTIYF	TGTGCCAGCAGCTTAGTTGGGACAGGGAACGAAATCTTCGGAAACACCATATATTTT
.	TRBD2	TRBV11-2	TRBJ2-7	CASSSNLAGGTYEQYF	TGTGCCAGCAGCTCGAACCTAGCGGGGGGCACCTACGAGCAGTACTTC
many	.	TRBV6-6	TRBJ2-1	CASSYQGPGYNEQFF	TGTGCCAGCAGTTACCAGGGGCCTGGGTACAATGAGCAGTTCTTC
few	TRBD1	TRBV7-2	TRBJ2-3	CASSLEFRGHEDTQYF	TGTGCCAGCAGCTTAGAATTCAGGGGGCATGAAGATACGCAGTATTTT
.	.	TRBV4-2	TRBJ2-2	CASSQVRTLTGELFF	TGTGCCAGCAGCCAAGTGCGGACTCTGACCGGGGAGCTGTTTTTT
many	.	TRBV5-1	TRBJ1-6	CASSPTLKPSSYNSPLHF	TGCGCCAGCAGCCCAACCCTGAAACCAAGCTCCTATAATTCACCCCTCCACTTT
many	TRBD1	TRBV24-1	TRBJ2-1	CATSGAGGNEQFF	TGTGCCACCAGTGGGGCAGGGGGCAATGAGCAGTTCTTC
few	TRBD1	TRBV29-1	TRBJ2-7	CSADTGDHEQYF	TGCAGCGCCGACACAGGGGACCACGAGCAGTACTTC
few	TRBD2	TRBV7-9	TRBJ2-7	CASSLSGGGGEQYF	TGTGCCAGCAGCTTATCGGGAGGGGGTGGCGAGCAGTACTTC
few	.	TRBV27	TRBJ2-3	CASSPPARRSTDTQYF	TGTGCCAGCAGTCCACCGGCCAGGAGGAGCACAGATACGCAGTATTTT
.	.	TRBV11-3	TRBJ1-1	CASSLDPGRDTEAFF	TGTGCCAGCAGCTTAGACCCTGGCAGGGACACTGAAGCTTTCTTT
many	.	TRBV21-1	TRBJ2-4	CASSRQTSGSPKNIQYF	TGTGCCAGCAGCCGGCAGACTAGCGGGAGCCCCAAAAACATTCAGTACTTC
.	TRBD2	TRBV5-1	TRBJ2-5	CASSFTSGGIQETQYF	TGCGCCAGCAGCTTCACTAGCGGGGGGATCCAAGAGACCCAGTACTTC
few	.	TRBV5-5	TRBJ2-3	CASTYLPSGTDTQYF	TGTGCCAGCACCTACCTTCCGTCGGGCACAGATACGCAGTATTTT
many	.	TRBV20-1	TRBJ2-7	CSAESPVTYEQYF	TGCAGTGCCGAGTCACCAGTCACCTACGAGCAGTACTTC
many	.	TRBV6-6	TRBJ1-1	CASGGGPEAFF	TGTGCCAGCGGAGGGGGGCCTGAAGCTTTCTTT
.	.	TRBV12-3/TRBV12-4	TRBJ2-7	CASRSTGAGNEQYF	TGTGCCAGCAGATCTACGGGGGCGGGTAATGAGCAGTACTTC
few	TRBD1	TRBV29-1	TRBJ2-7	CSVGQTGQGPYEQYF	TGCAGCGTGGGACAGACAGGTCAGGGGCCTTACGAGCAGTACTTC
.	.	TRBV20-1	TRBJ2-1	CSALVGTPSSYNEQFF	TGCAGTGCCCTAGTCGGGACACCAAGCTCCTACAATGAGCAGTTCTTC
once	.	TRBV12-3/TRBV12-4	TRBJ2-3	CASSPQGPSTDTQYF	TGTGCCAGCAGTCCTCAGGGGCCGAGCACAGATACGCAGTATTTT
many	TRBD2	TRBV3-1	TRBJ2-7	CASSLTPGSGSYEQYF	TGTGCCAGCAGCCTCACCCCCGGTAGCGGGAGTTACGAGCAGTACTTC
.	.	TRBV27	TRBJ2-3	CASSSIQGSTDTQYF	TGTGCCAGCAGCTCTATACAGGGTAGCACAGATACGCAGTATTTT
many	.	TRBV6-5	TRBJ1-5	CASSYKGNNQPQHF	TGTGCCAGCAGTTACAAAGGGAATAATCAGCCCCAGCATTTT
many	.	TRBV29-1	TRBJ1-4	CSVEGQVDEKLFF	TGCAGCGTTGAAGGTCAGGTTGATGAAAAACTGTTTTTT
.	.	TRBV9	TRBJ2-2	CASSSATGELFF	TGTGCCAGCAGCTCCGCTACCGGGGAGCTGTTTTTT
.	TRBD1	TRBV7-9	TRBJ1-4	CASSFGQGGFEKLFF	TGTGCCAGCAGCTTTGGACAGGGAGGGTTTGAAAAACTGTTTTTT
many	TRBD1	TRBV27	TRBJ1-5	CASRAGETGVQPQHF	TGTGCCAGCCGGGCAGGGGAGACAGGGGTTCAGCCCCAGCATTTT
.	.	TRBV9	TRBJ2-7	CASSVRDQSYEQYF	TGTGCCAGCAGCGTACGGGACCAGTCCTACGAGCAGTACTTC
many	.	TRBV29-1	TRBJ2-1	CSTGNNEQFF	TGCAGCACGGGGAACAATGAGCAGTTCTTC
few	.	TRBV7-9	TRBJ2-1	CASSSPGGVFFYNEQFF	TGTGCCAGCAGCTCTCCGGGGGGCGTGTTTTTCTACAATGAGCAGTTCTTC
many	TRBD1	TRBV11-2	TRBJ2-5	CASRPGQGAIGETQYF	TGTGCCAGCAGACCGGGACAGGGGGCAATAGGAGAGACCCAGTACTTC
few	TRBD2	TRBV24-1	TRBJ2-2	CATGLAGVTGELFF	TGTGCCACGGGGCTGGCGGGAGTCACCGGGGAGCTGTTTTTT
.	.	TRBV7-3	TRBJ1-1	CASSLDSRLMNTEAFF	TGTGCCAGCAGCTTAGATTCCCGGCTGATGAACACTGAAGCTTTCTTT
many	.	TRBV11-2	TRBJ2-5	CASSLSRRRETQYF	TGTGCCAGCAGCCTTTCTCGGAGGCGGGAGACCCAGTACTTC
many	.	TRBV29-1	TRBJ1-1	CSVLRDSGGAFF	TGCAGCGTTCTCCGGGACTCCGGGGGCGCTTTCTTT
few	.	TRBV19	TRBJ1-5	CASSWPGPNQPQHF	TGTGCCAGTAGTTGGCCAGGGCCCAATCAGCCCCAGCATTTT
many	.	TRBV27	TRBJ1-6	CASSWMTVGNSPLHF	TGTGCCAGCAGTTGGATGACTGTCGGTAATTCACCCCTCCACTTT